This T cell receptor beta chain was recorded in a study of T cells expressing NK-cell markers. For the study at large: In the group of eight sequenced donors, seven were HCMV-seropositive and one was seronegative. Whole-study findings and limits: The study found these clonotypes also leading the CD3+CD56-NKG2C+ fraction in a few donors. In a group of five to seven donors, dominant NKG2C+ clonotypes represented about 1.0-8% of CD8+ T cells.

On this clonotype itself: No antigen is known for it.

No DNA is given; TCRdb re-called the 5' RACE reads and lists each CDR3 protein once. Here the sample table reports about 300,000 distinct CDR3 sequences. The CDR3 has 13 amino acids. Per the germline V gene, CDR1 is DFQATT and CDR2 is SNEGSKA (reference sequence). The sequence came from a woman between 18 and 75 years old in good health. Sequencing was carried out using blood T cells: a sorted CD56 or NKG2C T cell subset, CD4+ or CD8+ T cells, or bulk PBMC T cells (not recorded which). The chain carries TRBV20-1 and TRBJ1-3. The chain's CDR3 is CSASPNLGNTIYF.